This T cell receptor (beta chain) was recovered during a study of cytomegalovirus exposure and HLA in healthy donors. Study information: The Caucasian-associated ancestry cluster held roughly 81% of 398 genotyped donors.

This clone was counted only a few times. The target antigen is unknown. Study results and limitations: Later analysis demonstrated an association between a missense DCLRE1C variant and TCR beta V- and J-gene trimming. What a later analysis reportedly showed was that an Asian-associated ancestry cluster had fewer N-insertions than the 666-donor mean.

All the people who gave samples were healthy bone marrow donors. V lost 6 bases, J lost 6 bases, and 7 bases stayed unmatched. Germline values: CDR1 ENHRY, CDR2 SYGVKD. The length of the CDR3 is 13 residues. The study ran its PCR with 60 Vbeta and 13 Jbeta primers. Using immunoSEQ multiplex PCR, the repertoire was profiled, and TCRdb retains in-frame clones only, with some absent. The data hold about 130,000 clones, with roughly three quarters observed a single time. Material: PBMCs. V gene TRBV10-3 combines with J gene TRBJ1-1; 7 bases map to TRBD1. This sequence was found in a man in his thirties or forties in good health and CMV-seronegative. CDR3 sequence: CAIRTGEAAEAFF. The CDR3 bases are TGTGCCATCAGAACAGGGGAGGCCGCTGAAGCTTTCTTT.